A single sample gave rise to the 3 T cell receptor beta chains below, sequenced in a study of T cell repertoires in cytomegalovirus infection. Which antigens these TCRs recognize remains unknown. One entry per CDR3 protein results from TCRdb running MiXCR on the reads. Of 150,000 or so distinct CDR3 sequences in the sample, around 32% were seen once. The source was CD8+ T cells from cultured PBMCs, collected from culture after CMV antigen stimulation. These receptors came from a human donor in good health (CMV status not recorded). Some clones in this sample may be carry-over from other donors' samples.

Notes on this clonotype: Relative to the germline gene, one junction end is altered; a read error may explain this. V gene TRBV7-9 combines with J gene TRBJ1-2; tentatively, D is TRBD1 (6 bases). The CDR3 runs 12 residues. Per the germline V gene, CDR1 is SEHNR and CDR2 is FQNEAQ (reference sequence). CDR3 sequence reads: CASKGRQAEFSF. The CDR3 DNA sequence: TGTGCCAGCAAAGGGCGACAGGCAGAATTCTCCTTC.

The V call is TRBV7-4, the J call TRBJ1-1; no firm D call. Germline V CDR1 and CDR2: SGHVT, SQSDAQ. The CDR3 covers 10 residues. V gave up 5 bases and J gave up 7 bases, with 5 bases separating them. CDR3 in DNA: TGTGCCAGCAGCGCCAGTGAAGCTTTCTTT. Encoded protein: CASSASEAFF.

V gene TRBV6-5 combines with J gene TRBJ2-1, with TRBD2 matching 8 bases. J lost 2 bases, V lost 8 bases, and 8 bases had no gene match. The CDR3 sequence is 15 residues long. CDR1 and CDR2 (germline): MNHEY, SVGAGI. The CDR3 region has the DNA TGTGCCAGCCGCTACAGCGGGGGCCCCTACAATGAGCAGTTCTTC. As protein: CASRYSGGPYNEQFF.